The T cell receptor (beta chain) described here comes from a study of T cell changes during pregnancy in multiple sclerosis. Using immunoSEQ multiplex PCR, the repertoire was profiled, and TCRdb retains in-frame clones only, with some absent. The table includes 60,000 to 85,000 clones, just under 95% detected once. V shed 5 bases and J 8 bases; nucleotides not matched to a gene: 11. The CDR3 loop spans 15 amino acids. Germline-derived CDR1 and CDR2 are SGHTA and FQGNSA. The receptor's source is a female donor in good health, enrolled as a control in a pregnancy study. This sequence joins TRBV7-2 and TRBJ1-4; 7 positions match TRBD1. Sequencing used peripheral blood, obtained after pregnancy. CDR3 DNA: TGTGCCAGCAGCATAACCGGGACAGTGGCCGAAAAACTGTTTTTT. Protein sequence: CASSITGTVAEKLFF.